A selection of T cell receptor beta chains follows, all from one sample in a study of technical replicates of blood from a few donors. Sequenced by immunoSEQ multiplex PCR; TCRdb stores in-frame clones only, minus some. The sample contains over 60,000 clones, 85% to 95% of which appear only once. The material sequenced was T cells isolated from PBMCs. All receptors derive from a human donor in good health. Each CDR3 is given with its conserved first and last residue. The D gene is left open where the match is weak. Rows may omit the clone size; those that give it use once, few, many or a size class.

d_gene,abundance,v_gene,j_gene,CDR3nt,CDR3aa
TRBD1,once,TRBV7-9,TRBJ1-5,TGTGCCAGCAGCCCTCAGGGGGGAAGCAATCAGCCCCAGCATTTT,CASSPQGGSNQPQHF
-,-,TRBV29-1,TRBJ1-3,TGCAGCGTGATCCTAGGGAGGGGGTCGGGAAACACCATATATTTT,CSVILGRGSGNTIYF
TRBD1,-,TRBV7-9,TRBJ2-5,TGTGCCAGCAGCCTAGGGACAGGGCAAGAGACCCAGTACTTC,CASSLGTGQETQYF
-,-,TRBV11-2,TRBJ1-2,TGTGCCAGCAGCGGAGGGGGGGTTTATGGCTACACCTTC,CASSGGGVYGYTF
TRBD1,-,TRBV6-5,TRBJ1-2,TGTGCCACAGAGACAGGGTATGGCTACACCTTC,CATETGYGYTF
-,-,TRBV6-6,TRBJ1-5,TGTGCCAGCAGTTACTCGATGAACAGGAGTAATCAGCCCCAGCATTTT,CASSYSMNRSNQPQHF
TRBD2,-,TRBV7-9,TRBJ2-1,TGTGCCAGCAGCTTCTCCGGGAGGGCCCAGAGTTATAGTCCTGAGCAGTTCTTC,CASSFSGRAQSYSPEQFF
-,few,TRBV27,TRBJ2-2,TGTGCCAGCAGTTTATTGTCTAGCCTCACCGGGGAGCTGTTTTTT,CASSLLSSLTGELFF
TRBD2,-,TRBV5-1,TRBJ2-3,TGCGCCAGCAGCTTGTATAAAGGGACAGGGTTCACTAGCGGGGGTAGACGTAGCACAGATACGCAGTATTTT,CASSLYKGTGFTSGGRRSTDTQYF
TRBD1,-,TRBV29-1,TRBJ2-5,TGCAGCGTTGCCTGGGGACAGACCAACCAAGAGACCCAGTACTTC,CSVAWGQTNQETQYF
-,-,TRBV6-5,TRBJ1-1,TGTGCCAGCAAACCGAGGGGGTTATGGACTGAAGCTTTCTTT,CASKPRGLWTEAFF
TRBD1,-,TRBV7-7,TRBJ2-3,TGTGCCAGCAGCTTAAGGGACAGGGCAGATACGCAGTATTTT,CASSLRDRADTQYF
-,few,TRBV16,TRBJ2-2,TGTGCCAGCAGCCGGAGTCGATCCACCGGGGAGCTGTTTTTT,CASSRSRSTGELFF
-,-,TRBV7-2,TRBJ1-2,TGTGCCAGCAGCTTAATGCCAGAAAACAACTATGGCTACACCTTC,CASSLMPENNYGYTF
TRBD1,-,TRBV6-1,TRBJ1-4,TGTGCCAGCAGTGAAGACAGGGGGAATGAAAAACTGTTTTTT,CASSEDRGNEKLFF
TRBD2,-,TRBV5-4,TRBJ2-1,TGTGCCAGCAGGCTCCTAGCGGGCCCCCTACAATGGGGTCATGAGCAGTTCTTC,CASRLLAGPLQWGHEQFF
TRBD1,-,TRBV11-2,TRBJ2-7,TGTGCCAGCAGCTTACGACAGGGCTCCTCCTACGAGCAGTACTTC,CASSLRQGSSYEQYF
TRBD2,-,TRBV5-1,TRBJ2-7,TGCGCCAGCAGCCGGACTAGCGTTGGAGGGTTACCGAACGAGCAGTACTTC,CASSRTSVGGLPNEQYF
-,-,TRBV7-2,TRBJ1-1,TGTGCCAGCAGCAGGTCGGGGGGGCTGAACACTGAAGCTTTCTTT,CASSRSGGLNTEAFF
TRBD1,-,TRBV7-2,TRBJ2-3,TGTGCCAGCAGCCGAAGGGGGCATGGCACAGATACGCAGTATTTT,CASSRRGHGTDTQYF
TRBD1,once,TRBV15,TRBJ1-2,TGTGCCACCAGCACTTACGGGACAGGGTTTGGAGACTATGGCTACACCTTC,CATSTYGTGFGDYGYTF
-,-,TRBV28,TRBJ2-7,TGTGCCAGCAGTGCTGGAGACCCTGATAGATCCTACGAGCAGTACTTC,CASSAGDPDRSYEQYF
TRBD1,-,TRBV19,TRBJ1-2,TGTGCCAGTAGATTAGAGGGGGCATTCTTTGGCTACACCTTC,CASRLEGAFFGYTF
-,-,TRBV5-6,TRBJ2-1,TGTGCCAGCAGCTTCGGGGGACGGAACGGAGTCAATGAGCAGTTCTTC,CASSFGGRNGVNEQFF
-,-,TRBV4-1,TRBJ2-3,TGCGCCAGCAGCCCCCGGGACACCGCCACAGATACGCAGTATTTT,CASSPRDTATDTQYF
TRBD1,-,TRBV7-9,TRBJ2-1,TGTGCCAGCAGCTTGACAGGGCCCTACAATGAGCAGTTCTTC,CASSLTGPYNEQFF
TRBD1,-,TRBV6-1,TRBJ1-4,TGTGCCAGCAGTGAAAGTCGGGGGACAGGGTCGAATGAAAAACTGTTTTTT,CASSESRGTGSNEKLFF
-,-,TRBV15,TRBJ2-6,TGTGCCACCAGCCCCCTCAGGGCCGGGGCCAACGTCCTGACTTTC,CATSPLRAGANVLTF
-,-,TRBV6-5,TRBJ1-5,TGTGCCAGCAGTTACTCGGTGATAGCTGGGCAGCCCCAGCATTTT,CASSYSVIAGQPQHF
TRBD1,-,TRBV28,TRBJ2-1,TGTGCCAGCAGGCCCGGACAGGGGCGCAGCCAGCAGTTCTTC,CASRPGQGRSQQFF
-,few,TRBV21-1,TRBJ2-5,TGTGCCAGCATCCCGGACAAGGGGGGGCGGGAGACCCAGTACTTC,CASIPDKGGRETQYF
TRBD1,-,TRBV6-5,TRBJ1-2,TGTGCCAGCAGTTCCGACGTGGACAGGCGTTCCTATGGCTACACCTTC,CASSSDVDRRSYGYTF
TRBD1,-,TRBV7-9,TRBJ1-4,TGTGCCAGCAGCTTAAGTTGGGACAGGCGGGAGGAAAAACTGTTTTTT,CASSLSWDRREEKLFF
TRBD2,once,TRBV5-1,TRBJ2-5,TGCGCCAGCAGCTTGGACCTGGGACTAGCGGGAGGACGAGAGACCCAGTACTTC,CASSLDLGLAGGRETQYF
TRBD2,-,TRBV30,TRBJ2-3,TGTGCCTGGAGGGTAGCGGGGGGGGGCACAGATACGCAGTATTTT,CAWRVAGGGTDTQYF
TRBD1,-,TRBV18,TRBJ1-4,TGTGCCAGCTCGTACGGACAGGGCGACGAAAAACTGTTTTTT,CASSYGQGDEKLFF
-,once,TRBV14,TRBJ1-2,TGTGCCAGCAGCCAGGGGGGAGTTTTAGGGCGATTCTATGGCTACACCTTC,CASSQGGVLGRFYGYTF